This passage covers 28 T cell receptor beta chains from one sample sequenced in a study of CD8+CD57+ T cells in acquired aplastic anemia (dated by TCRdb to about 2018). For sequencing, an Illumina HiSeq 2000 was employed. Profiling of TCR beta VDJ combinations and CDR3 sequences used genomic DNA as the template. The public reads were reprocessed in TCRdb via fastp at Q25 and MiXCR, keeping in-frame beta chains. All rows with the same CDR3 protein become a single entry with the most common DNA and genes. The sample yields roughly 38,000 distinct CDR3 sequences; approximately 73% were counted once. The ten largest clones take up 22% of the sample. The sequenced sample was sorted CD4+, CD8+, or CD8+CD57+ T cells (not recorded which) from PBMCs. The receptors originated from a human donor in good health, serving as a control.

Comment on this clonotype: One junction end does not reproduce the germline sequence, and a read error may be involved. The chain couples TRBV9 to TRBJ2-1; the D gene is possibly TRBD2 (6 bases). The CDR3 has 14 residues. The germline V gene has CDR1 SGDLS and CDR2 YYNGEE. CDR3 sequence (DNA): TGCGCCAGCAGCGGGTGGAAGGGTTGGAGTGAGCAGTTCTTC. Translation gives CASSGWKGWSEQFF. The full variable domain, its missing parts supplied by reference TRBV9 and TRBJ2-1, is DSGVTQTPKHLITATGQRVTLRCSPRSGDLSVYWYQQSLDQGLQFLIQYYNGEERAKGNILERFSAQQFPDLHSELNLSSLELGDSALYFCASSGWKGWSEQFFGPGTRLTVL.

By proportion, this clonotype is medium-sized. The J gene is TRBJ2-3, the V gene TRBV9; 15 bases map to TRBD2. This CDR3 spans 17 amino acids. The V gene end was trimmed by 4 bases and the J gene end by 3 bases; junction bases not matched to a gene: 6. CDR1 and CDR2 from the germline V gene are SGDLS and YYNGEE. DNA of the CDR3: TGTGCCAGCAGCCGAGGGACTAGCGGGGGGTGGACAGATACGCAGTATTTT. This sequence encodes CASSRGTSGGWTDTQYF.

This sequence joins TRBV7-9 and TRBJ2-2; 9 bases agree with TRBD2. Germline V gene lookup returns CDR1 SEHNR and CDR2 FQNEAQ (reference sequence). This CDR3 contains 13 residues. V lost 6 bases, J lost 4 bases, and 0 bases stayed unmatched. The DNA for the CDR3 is TGTGCCAGCAGGACTAGCGGCACCGGGGAGCTGTTTTTT. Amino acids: CASRTSGTGELFF.

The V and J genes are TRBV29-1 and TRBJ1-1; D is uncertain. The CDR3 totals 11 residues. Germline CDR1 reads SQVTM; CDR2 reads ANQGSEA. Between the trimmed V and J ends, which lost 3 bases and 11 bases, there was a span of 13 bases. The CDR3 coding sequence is TGCAGCGTTGAGCGGAGGTGGGTCGCTTTCTTT. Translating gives CSVERRWVAFF.

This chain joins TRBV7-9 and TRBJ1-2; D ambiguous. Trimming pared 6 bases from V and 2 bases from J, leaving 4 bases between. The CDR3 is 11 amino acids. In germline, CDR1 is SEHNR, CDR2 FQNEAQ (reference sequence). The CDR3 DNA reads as TGTGCCAGCAGTTCGAACTATGGCTACACCTTC. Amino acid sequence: CASSSNYGYTF.

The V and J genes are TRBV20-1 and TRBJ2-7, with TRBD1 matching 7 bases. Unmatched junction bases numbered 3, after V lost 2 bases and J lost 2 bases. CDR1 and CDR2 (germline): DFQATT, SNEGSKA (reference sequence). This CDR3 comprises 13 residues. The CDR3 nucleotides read TGCAGTGCTAGACTAGGACAGGCCTACGAGCAGTACTTC. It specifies CSARLGQAYEQYF.

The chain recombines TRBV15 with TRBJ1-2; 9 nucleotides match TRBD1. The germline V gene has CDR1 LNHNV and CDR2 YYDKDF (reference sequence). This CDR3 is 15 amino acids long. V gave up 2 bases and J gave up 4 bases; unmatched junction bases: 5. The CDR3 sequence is CATSRLGQGTYGYTF. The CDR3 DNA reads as TGTGCCACCAGCAGACTAGGACAGGGGACCTATGGCTACACCTTC.

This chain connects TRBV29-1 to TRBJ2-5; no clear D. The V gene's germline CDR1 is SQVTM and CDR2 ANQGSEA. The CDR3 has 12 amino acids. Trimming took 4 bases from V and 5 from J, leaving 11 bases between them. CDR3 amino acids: CSVGSLRETQYF. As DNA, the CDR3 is TGCAGCGTTGGAAGTTTGCGGGAGACCCAGTACTTC.

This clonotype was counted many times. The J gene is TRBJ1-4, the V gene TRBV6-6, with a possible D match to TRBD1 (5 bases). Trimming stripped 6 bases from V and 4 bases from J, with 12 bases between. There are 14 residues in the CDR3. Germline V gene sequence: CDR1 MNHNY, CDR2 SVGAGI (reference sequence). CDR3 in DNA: TGTGCCAGCAGAGGGTGGCAGGGTAATGAAAAACTGTTTTTT. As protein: CASRGWQGNEKLFF.

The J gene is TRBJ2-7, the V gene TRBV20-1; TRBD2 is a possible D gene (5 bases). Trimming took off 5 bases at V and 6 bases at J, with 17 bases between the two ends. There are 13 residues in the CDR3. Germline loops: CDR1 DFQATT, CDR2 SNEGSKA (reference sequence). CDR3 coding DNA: TGCAGTGCTTACGATGGAGGCCCCAGCGAGCAGTACTTC. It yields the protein CSAYDGGPSEQYF.

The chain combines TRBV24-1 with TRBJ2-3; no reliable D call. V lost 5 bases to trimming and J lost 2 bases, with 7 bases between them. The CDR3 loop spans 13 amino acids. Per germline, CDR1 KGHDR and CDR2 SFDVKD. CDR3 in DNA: TGTGCCACCAGTGGATACATCACAGATACGCAGTATTTT. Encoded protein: CATSGYITDTQYF.

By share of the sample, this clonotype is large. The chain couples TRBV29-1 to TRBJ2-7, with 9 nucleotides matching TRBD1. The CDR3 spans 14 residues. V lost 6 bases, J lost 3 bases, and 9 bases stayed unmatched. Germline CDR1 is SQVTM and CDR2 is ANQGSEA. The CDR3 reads CSVAGTGIFYEQYF. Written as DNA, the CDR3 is TGCAGCGTGGCCGGGACAGGGATCTTCTACGAGCAGTACTTC.

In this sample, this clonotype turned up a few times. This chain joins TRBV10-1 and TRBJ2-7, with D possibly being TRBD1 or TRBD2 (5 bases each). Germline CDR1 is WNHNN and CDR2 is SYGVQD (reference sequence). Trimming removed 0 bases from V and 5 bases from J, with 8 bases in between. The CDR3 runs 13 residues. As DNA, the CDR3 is TGCGCCAGCAGTGAGTCGGGGACGAACGAGCAGTACTTC. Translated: CASSESGTNEQYF.

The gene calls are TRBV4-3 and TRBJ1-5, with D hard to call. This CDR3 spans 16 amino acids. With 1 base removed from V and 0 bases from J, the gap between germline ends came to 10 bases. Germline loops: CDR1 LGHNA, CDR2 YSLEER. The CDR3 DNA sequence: TGCGCCAGCAGCCAAGCTGAAACTCATAGCAATCAGCCCCAGCATTTT. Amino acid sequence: CASSQAETHSNQPQHF.

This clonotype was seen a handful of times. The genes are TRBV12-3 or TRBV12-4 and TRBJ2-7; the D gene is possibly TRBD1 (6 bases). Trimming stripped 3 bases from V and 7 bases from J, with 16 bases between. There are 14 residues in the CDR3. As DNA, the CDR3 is TGTGCCAGCAGTTTCCAGGGGCCGACAGAAGAGCAGTACTTC. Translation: CASSFQGPTEEQYF.

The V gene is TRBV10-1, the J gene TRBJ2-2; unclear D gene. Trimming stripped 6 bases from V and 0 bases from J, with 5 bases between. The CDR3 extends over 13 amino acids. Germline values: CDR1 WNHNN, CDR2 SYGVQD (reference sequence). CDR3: CASRQANTGELFF. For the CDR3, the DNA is TGCGCCAGCAGGCAGGCGAACACCGGGGAGCTGTTTTTT.

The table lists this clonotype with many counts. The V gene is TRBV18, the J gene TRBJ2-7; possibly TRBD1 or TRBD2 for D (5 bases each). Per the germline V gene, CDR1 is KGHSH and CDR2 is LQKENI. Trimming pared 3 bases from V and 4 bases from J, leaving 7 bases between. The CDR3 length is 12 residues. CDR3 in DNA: TGTGCCAGCTCACCTGGGGGTTACGAGCAGTACTTC. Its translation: CASSPGGYEQYF.

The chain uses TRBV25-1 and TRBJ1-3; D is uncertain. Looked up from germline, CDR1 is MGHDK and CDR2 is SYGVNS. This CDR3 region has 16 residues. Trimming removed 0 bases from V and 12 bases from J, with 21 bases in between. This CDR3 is CASSEYYGPGHGDIYF. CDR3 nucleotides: TGTGCCAGCAGTGAATATTACGGGCCAGGTCACGGTGACATATATTTT.

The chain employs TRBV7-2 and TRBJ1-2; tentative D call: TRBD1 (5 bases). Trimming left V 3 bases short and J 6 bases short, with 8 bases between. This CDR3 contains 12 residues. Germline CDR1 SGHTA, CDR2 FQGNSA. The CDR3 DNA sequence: TGTGCCAGCAGCTTGGGCAGGGATGGCTACACCTTC. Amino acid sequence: CASSLGRDGYTF.

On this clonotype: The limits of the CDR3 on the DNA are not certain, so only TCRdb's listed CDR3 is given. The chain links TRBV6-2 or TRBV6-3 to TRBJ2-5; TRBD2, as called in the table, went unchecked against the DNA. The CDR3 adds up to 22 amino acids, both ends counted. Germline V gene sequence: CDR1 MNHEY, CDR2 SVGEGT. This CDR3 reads CASSYPTSGQETQYFGQETQYF.

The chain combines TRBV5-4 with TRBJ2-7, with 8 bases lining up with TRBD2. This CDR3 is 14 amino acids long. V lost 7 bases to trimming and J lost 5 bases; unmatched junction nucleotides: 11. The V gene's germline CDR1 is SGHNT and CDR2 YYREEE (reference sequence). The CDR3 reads CASLVGAGAHEQYF. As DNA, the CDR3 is TGTGCCAGCTTAGTGGGAGCGGGGGCCCACGAGCAGTACTTC.

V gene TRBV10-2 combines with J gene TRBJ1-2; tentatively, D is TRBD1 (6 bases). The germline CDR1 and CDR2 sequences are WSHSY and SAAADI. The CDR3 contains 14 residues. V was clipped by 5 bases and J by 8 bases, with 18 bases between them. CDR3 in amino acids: CASSLEYRVEGYTF. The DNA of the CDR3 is TGCGCCAGCAGTCTCGAATACAGGGTCGAAGGCTACACCTTC.

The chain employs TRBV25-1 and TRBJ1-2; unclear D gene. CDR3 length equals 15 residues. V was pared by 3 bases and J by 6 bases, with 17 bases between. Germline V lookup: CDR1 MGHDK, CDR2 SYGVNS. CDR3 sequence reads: CASSDTLGRDNGYTF. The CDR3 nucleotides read TGTGCCAGCAGTGATACACTGGGCAGAGACAATGGCTACACCTTC.

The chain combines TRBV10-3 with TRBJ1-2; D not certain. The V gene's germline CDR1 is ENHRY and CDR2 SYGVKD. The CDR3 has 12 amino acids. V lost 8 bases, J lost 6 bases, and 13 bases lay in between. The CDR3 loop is CAIHREGHGYTF. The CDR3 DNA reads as TGTGCCATCCATCGTGAGGGCCATGGCTACACCTTC.

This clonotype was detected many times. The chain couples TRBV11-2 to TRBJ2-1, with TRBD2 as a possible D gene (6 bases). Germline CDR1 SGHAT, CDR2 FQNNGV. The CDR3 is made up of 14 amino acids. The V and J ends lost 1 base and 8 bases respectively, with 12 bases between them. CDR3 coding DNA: TGTGCCAGCAGCTTAGTTCTCGCGGGGCATGAGCAGTTCTTC. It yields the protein CASSLVLAGHEQFF.

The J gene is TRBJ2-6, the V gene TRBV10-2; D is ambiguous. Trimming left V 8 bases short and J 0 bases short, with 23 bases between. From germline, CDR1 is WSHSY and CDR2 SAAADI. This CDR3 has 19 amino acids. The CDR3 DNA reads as TGCGCCAGCGGTGGTCGTTTCGACACAACCCCCTCTGGGGCCAACGTCCTGACTTTC. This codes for CASGGRFDTTPSGANVLTF.

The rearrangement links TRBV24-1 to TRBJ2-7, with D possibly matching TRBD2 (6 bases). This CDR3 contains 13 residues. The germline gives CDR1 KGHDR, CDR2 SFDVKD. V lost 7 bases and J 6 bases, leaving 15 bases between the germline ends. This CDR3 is CATSETAEGEQYF. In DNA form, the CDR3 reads TGTGCCACCAGCGAGACAGCGGAGGGCGAGCAGTACTTC.

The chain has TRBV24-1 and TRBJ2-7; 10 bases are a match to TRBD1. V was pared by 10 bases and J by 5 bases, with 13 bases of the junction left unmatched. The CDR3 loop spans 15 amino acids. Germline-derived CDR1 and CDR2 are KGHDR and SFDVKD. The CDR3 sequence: CATQPTGQGTHEQYF. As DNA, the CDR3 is TGTGCCACTCAACCCACGGGACAGGGGACACACGAGCAGTACTTC.